The next 4 T cell receptor beta chains were all read from a single sample in a study of shared clonotypes between healthy human individuals. Terminally differentiated effector memory CD45RA+ cells were excluded by CCR7 positive selection of CD45RO-negative cells. Produced via immunoSEQ multiplex PCR; TCRdb's table is partial and in-frame only. The sample has millions of clones, about 95% seen once. The sequenced material came from naive CD8+ T cells sorted from blood. These receptors originate from a man aged 18 to 30 in good health.

This rearrangement joins TRBV6-5 to TRBJ2-7; no reliable D call. The CDR3 extends over 14 amino acids. Germline assignment: CDR1 MNHEY and CDR2 SVGAGI. The V end lost 1 base, the J end lost 6 bases, and 13 bases lay between the germline ends. The CDR3 sequence is CASSYFDPPGEQYF. The CDR3, as DNA: TGTGCCAGCAGTTACTTTGACCCGCCGGGCGAGCAGTACTTC.

Notes on this clone: This sample includes further DNA sequences coding for the same CDR3. This chain joins TRBV7-9 and TRBJ2-7; D unclear. V shed 0 bases and J shed 5 bases, with 8 bases lying between them. CDR1 SEHNR and CDR2 FQNEAQ come from the germline V gene (reference sequence). The CDR3 is made up of 13 amino acids. In DNA form, the CDR3 reads TGTGCCAGCAGCTTAGCGTCCCGAGACGAGCAGTACTTC. It translates to CASSLASRDEQYF.

V gene TRBV6-5 combines with J gene TRBJ1-4; possibly TRBD1 for D (5 bases). The CDR3 spans 16 residues. Per germline, CDR1 MNHEY and CDR2 SVGAGI. Trimming took 0 bases from V and 8 from J, leaving 16 bases between them. The CDR3: CASSYSVRGVEEKLFF. CDR3 coding DNA: TGTGCCAGCAGTTACTCGGTTCGAGGGGTCGAGGAAAAACTGTTTTTT.

This chain links TRBV11-2 with TRBJ2-7; D remains ambiguous. V was clipped by 1 base and J by 2 bases, with 12 bases between them. This CDR3 contains 15 residues. From germline, CDR1 is SGHAT and CDR2 FQNNGV. CDR3 amino acids: CASSLASLVPYEQYF. The CDR3 coding sequence is TGTGCCAGCAGCTTAGCCTCGCTGGTCCCCTACGAGCAGTACTTC.